This T cell receptor beta chain was identified in a study of blood T cell repertoires in COVID-19. This clone was counted only a few times. Per germline, CDR1 LGHDT and CDR2 YNNKEL (reference sequence). V shed 1 base and J shed 7 bases, with 8 bases lying between them. The CDR3 spans 14 residues. Original methodology: Counts of nucleated cells, estimated from reference gene primer amplification, were obtained. Clones were read by immunoSEQ multiplex PCR, and TCRdb kept only the in-frame ones, dropping some. V and J calls and clone size are as listed in that table; D and trimming were resolved from the DNA. This sample has roughly 130,000 clones, with more than 75% found just once.

Sequenced sample: peripheral blood. This receptor was taken from a man older than 75 with acute or convalescent COVID-19. V is TRBV3-1 (or the pseudogene TRBV3-2) and J is TRBJ1-6; unclear D gene. The CDR3 here is CASSQGRPNSPLHF. The CDR3 bases are TGTGCCAGCAGCCAAGGCAGGCCAAATTCACCCCTCCACTTT.